This TCR beta chain is from a study of T cell responses to AZD1222 COVID-19 vaccine. Both about-4-week and about-12-week second-dose recipients were combined. Findings and limits, study-wide: Dominant CD4 TCR responses targeted spike regions 160-218 and 743-854. Clonal diversity was possibly underestimated; the donors were predominantly white British and more often female. Without day 14 samples, only post-peak T cell repertoires were studied.

This CDR3 region has 18 residues. Remarks on this clone: Its antigen is still unknown.

This table comes from immunoSEQ multiplex PCR, and its TCRdb copy is limited to in-frame clones, with some not included. The sample has roughly 110,000 clones; 70% to 90% are singletons. The specimen was peripheral blood, collected 28 days after the second AZD1222 dose. The receptor comes from an adult who received the AZD1222 COVID-19 vaccine. The V gene is TRBV21-1, the J gene TRBJ2-7; the listed D gene, TRBD1, was not tested against the DNA. TRBV21-1 is described as a pseudogene. The CDR3 bases are TGTGCCAGCAGCAAAAGGACGGGACAGGGGGATGTTTCGTACGAGCAGTACTTC. This gives the protein CASSKRTGQGDVSYEQYF.